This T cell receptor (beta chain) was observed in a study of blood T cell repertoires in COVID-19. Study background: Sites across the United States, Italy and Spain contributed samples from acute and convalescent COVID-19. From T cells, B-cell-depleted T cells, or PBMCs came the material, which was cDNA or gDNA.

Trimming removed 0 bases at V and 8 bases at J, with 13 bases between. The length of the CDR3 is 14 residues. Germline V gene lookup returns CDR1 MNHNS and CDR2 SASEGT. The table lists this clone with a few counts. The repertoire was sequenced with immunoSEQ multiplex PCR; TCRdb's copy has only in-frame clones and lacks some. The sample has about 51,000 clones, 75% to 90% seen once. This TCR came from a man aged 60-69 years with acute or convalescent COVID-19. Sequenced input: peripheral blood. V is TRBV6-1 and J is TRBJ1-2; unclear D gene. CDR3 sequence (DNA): TGTGCCAGCAGTGAAGCTCGACTTTATTGGGGCTACACCTTC. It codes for CASSEARLYWGYTF.